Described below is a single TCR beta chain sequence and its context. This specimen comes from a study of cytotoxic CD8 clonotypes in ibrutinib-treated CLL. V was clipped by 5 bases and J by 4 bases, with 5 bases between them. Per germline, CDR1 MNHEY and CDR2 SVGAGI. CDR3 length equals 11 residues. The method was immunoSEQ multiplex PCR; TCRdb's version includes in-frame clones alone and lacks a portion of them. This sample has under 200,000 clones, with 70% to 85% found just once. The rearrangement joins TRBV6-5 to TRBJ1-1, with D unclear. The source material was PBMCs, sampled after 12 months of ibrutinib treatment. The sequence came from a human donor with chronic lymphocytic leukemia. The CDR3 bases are TGTGCCAGCAGTGAATCCACTGAAGCTTTCTTT. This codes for CASSESTEAFF.